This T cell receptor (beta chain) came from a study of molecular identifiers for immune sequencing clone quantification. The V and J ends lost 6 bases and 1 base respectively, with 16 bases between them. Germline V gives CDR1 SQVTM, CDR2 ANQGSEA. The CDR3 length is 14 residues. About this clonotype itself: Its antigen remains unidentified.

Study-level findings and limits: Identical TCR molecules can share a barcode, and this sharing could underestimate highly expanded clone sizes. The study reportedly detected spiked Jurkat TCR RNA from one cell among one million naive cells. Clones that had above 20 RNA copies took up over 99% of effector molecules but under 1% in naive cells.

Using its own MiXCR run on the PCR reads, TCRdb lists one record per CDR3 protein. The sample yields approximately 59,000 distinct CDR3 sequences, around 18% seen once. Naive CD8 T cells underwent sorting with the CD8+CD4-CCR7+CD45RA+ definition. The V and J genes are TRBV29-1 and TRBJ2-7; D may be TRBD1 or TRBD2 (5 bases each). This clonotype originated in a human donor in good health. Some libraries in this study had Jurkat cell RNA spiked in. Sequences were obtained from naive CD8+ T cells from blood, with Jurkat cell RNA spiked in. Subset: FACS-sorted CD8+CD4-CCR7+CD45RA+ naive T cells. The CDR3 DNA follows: TGCAGCGTGGCCGGGACGCCTAGTTCCTACGAGCAGTACTTC. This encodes CSVAGTPSSYEQYF.